A selection of T cell receptor beta chains follows, all from one sample in a study of T cells in Graves' hyperthyroidism and ophthalmopathy. TCRdb independently ran MiXCR on the multiplex PCR reads; one entry per CDR3 protein. The sample records under 350,000 distinct CDR3 sequences, under 30% being singletons. The sample was blood. The receptors shown here come from a man in his forties with Graves' hyperthyroidism that later progressed to Graves' ophthalmopathy. Both conserved end residues are part of each CDR3. The order of the fields is clone size, V gene, J gene, D gene, CDR3 protein, CDR3 DNA. The D gene is left open where the match is weak. A clone size is listed for some rows: how often the clone was seen (once, few, many), or a class if it is expanded.

abundance: many; v_gene: TRBV16; j_gene: TRBJ2-7; d_gene: .; CDR3aa: CASSQEYLAYEQYF; CDR3nt: TGTGCCAGCAGCCAAGAGTACCTAGCCTACGAGCAGTACTTC
abundance: .; v_gene: TRBV6-1; j_gene: TRBJ2-7; d_gene: TRBD2; CDR3aa: CASNRGDPTYEQYF; CDR3nt: TGTGCCAGCAATCGGGGGGACCCCACCTACGAGCAGTACTTC
abundance: many; v_gene: TRBV13; j_gene: TRBJ1-1; d_gene: .; CDR3aa: CASSRSFLAPEAFF; CDR3nt: TGTGCCAGCAGCCGAAGTTTTTTAGCCCCTGAAGCTTTCTTT
abundance: many; v_gene: TRBV14; j_gene: TRBJ2-5; d_gene: TRBD1; CDR3aa: CASSQKKTGSMETQYF; CDR3nt: TGTGCCAGCAGCCAAAAGAAGACAGGGTCGATGGAGACCCAGTACTTC
abundance: many; v_gene: TRBV5-1; j_gene: TRBJ2-7; d_gene: TRBD1; CDR3aa: CASSGRTGDPYEQYF; CDR3nt: TGCGCCAGCAGCGGAAGGACAGGGGATCCCTACGAGCAGTACTTC
abundance: many; v_gene: TRBV28; j_gene: TRBJ2-7; d_gene: .; CDR3aa: CASSFQGYEQYF; CDR3nt: TGTGCCAGCAGTTTCCAAGGGTACGAGCAGTACTTC
abundance: .; v_gene: TRBV12-3/TRBV12-4; j_gene: TRBJ1-5; d_gene: .; CDR3aa: CASNNQGIQPQHF; CDR3nt: TGTGCCAGCAACAATCAGGGTATCCAGCCCCAGCATTTT
abundance: many; v_gene: TRBV6-2/TRBV6-3; j_gene: TRBJ2-7; d_gene: .; CDR3aa: CASSPRTFNYEQYF; CDR3nt: TGTGCCAGCAGTCCCCGGACATTCAACTACGAGCAGTACTTC
abundance: .; v_gene: TRBV7-3; j_gene: TRBJ2-4; d_gene: .; CDR3aa: CASSLAGPPKNIQYF; CDR3nt: TGTGCCAGCAGCTTAGCGGGACCCCCTAAAAACATTCAGTACTTC
abundance: many; v_gene: TRBV5-1; j_gene: TRBJ2-5; d_gene: .; CDR3aa: CASRVDQETQYF; CDR3nt: TGCGCCAGCAGGGTCGATCAAGAGACCCAGTACTTC
abundance: many; v_gene: TRBV20-1; j_gene: TRBJ2-5; d_gene: .; CDR3aa: CSARTDQETQYF; CDR3nt: TGCAGTGCTCGGACAGACCAAGAGACCCAGTACTTC
abundance: many; v_gene: TRBV30; j_gene: TRBJ1-2; d_gene: .; CDR3aa: CAWSVHTGVEGYTF; CDR3nt: TGTGCCTGGAGTGTACATACGGGGGTCGAGGGCTACACCTTC
abundance: many; v_gene: TRBV20-1; j_gene: TRBJ2-5; d_gene: TRBD1; CDR3aa: CSARNRGRLGGETQYF; CDR3nt: TGCAGTGCCCGGAATAGGGGGCGCCTCGGCGGAGAGACCCAGTACTTC
abundance: many; v_gene: TRBV19; j_gene: TRBJ1-2; d_gene: .; CDR3aa: CASSLHTGYTF; CDR3nt: TGTGCCAGTAGTTTACACACGGGCTACACCTTC
abundance: .; v_gene: TRBV9; j_gene: TRBJ2-7; d_gene: TRBD2; CDR3aa: CASSSGGSGTTYEQYF; CDR3nt: TGTGCCAGCTCCTCGGGAGGTAGCGGGACCACCTACGAGCAGTACTTC
abundance: few; v_gene: TRBV14; j_gene: TRBJ1-1; d_gene: .; CDR3aa: CASSQMHTEAFF; CDR3nt: TGTGCCAGCAGCCAAATGCACACTGAAGCTTTCTTT
abundance: .; v_gene: TRBV2; j_gene: TRBJ1-2; d_gene: .; CDR3aa: CASSVVRAGYTF; CDR3nt: TGTGCCAGCAGTGTGGTCAGGGCTGGCTACACCTTC
abundance: .; v_gene: TRBV18; j_gene: TRBJ2-5; d_gene: TRBD2; CDR3aa: CASSPPGLAVAETQYF; CDR3nt: TGTGCCAGCTCACCACCGGGACTAGCGGTTGCTGAGACCCAGTACTTC
abundance: .; v_gene: TRBV11-2; j_gene: TRBJ2-7; d_gene: TRBD1; CDR3aa: CASSVTTGGAHEQYF; CDR3nt: TGTGCCAGCAGCGTAACGACAGGGGGGGCCCACGAGCAGTACTTC
abundance: .; v_gene: TRBV20-1; j_gene: TRBJ1-3; d_gene: .; CDR3aa: CSVGRISGNTIYF; CDR3nt: TGCAGTGTTGGGAGGATCTCTGGAAACACCATATATTTT
abundance: few; v_gene: TRBV12-3/TRBV12-4; j_gene: TRBJ2-7; d_gene: .; CDR3aa: CASSTGTLLAYEQYF; CDR3nt: TGTGCCAGCAGCACCGGGACCCTACTGGCCTACGAGCAGTACTTC
abundance: .; v_gene: TRBV12-3/TRBV12-4; j_gene: TRBJ1-2; d_gene: .; CDR3aa: CASSPKGGYYGYTF; CDR3nt: TGTGCCAGCAGTCCCAAGGGGGGGTACTATGGCTACACCTTC
abundance: many; v_gene: TRBV6-2/TRBV6-3; j_gene: TRBJ1-2; d_gene: .; CDR3aa: CASRRTETYGYTF; CDR3nt: TGTGCCAGCAGAAGGACAGAGACGTATGGCTACACCTTC
abundance: many; v_gene: TRBV3-1; j_gene: TRBJ2-7; d_gene: .; CDR3aa: CASSQAYRDYEQYF; CDR3nt: TGTGCCAGCAGCCAGGCCTACAGGGACTACGAGCAGTACTTC
abundance: many; v_gene: TRBV7-9; j_gene: TRBJ1-1; d_gene: .; CDR3aa: CASSFGQFPEAFF; CDR3nt: TGTGCCAGCAGCTTCGGACAGTTCCCTGAAGCTTTCTTT
abundance: .; v_gene: TRBV9; j_gene: TRBJ1-5; d_gene: TRBD1; CDR3aa: CASSEQGESQPQHF; CDR3nt: TGTGCCAGCAGCGAGCAGGGGGAAAGTCAGCCCCAGCATTTT
abundance: few; v_gene: TRBV5-4; j_gene: TRBJ1-1; d_gene: .; CDR3aa: CASSFTYRGRVNTEAFF; CDR3nt: TGTGCCAGCAGCTTCACCTACCGGGGCAGGGTGAACACTGAAGCTTTCTTT
abundance: many; v_gene: TRBV12-3/TRBV12-4; j_gene: TRBJ2-7; d_gene: .; CDR3aa: CASSFSGWYEQYF; CDR3nt: TGTGCCAGCAGTTTTTCGGGTTGGTACGAGCAGTACTTC
abundance: once; v_gene: TRBV10-1; j_gene: TRBJ2-5; d_gene: .; CDR3aa: CASSEGREGSETQYF; CDR3nt: TGCGCCAGCAGTGAAGGCAGGGAAGGAAGCGAGACCCAGTACTTC
abundance: many; v_gene: TRBV6-1; j_gene: TRBJ1-3; d_gene: .; CDR3aa: CASGLLGSGNTIYF; CDR3nt: TGTGCCAGCGGCCTACTGGGCTCTGGAAACACCATATATTTT
abundance: many; v_gene: TRBV24-1; j_gene: TRBJ2-5; d_gene: .; CDR3aa: CATSDLAGQETQYF; CDR3nt: TGTGCCACCAGTGATTTGGCGGGACAAGAGACCCAGTACTTC
abundance: .; v_gene: TRBV12-3/TRBV12-4; j_gene: TRBJ1-5; d_gene: TRBD1; CDR3aa: CASRPQGAQPQHF; CDR3nt: TGTGCCAGCAGGCCACAGGGGGCTCAGCCCCAGCATTTT
abundance: .; v_gene: TRBV6-1; j_gene: TRBJ1-1; d_gene: .; CDR3aa: CASNRGESTEAFF; CDR3nt: TGTGCCAGCAATCGAGGGGAGAGCACTGAAGCTTTCTTT
abundance: many; v_gene: TRBV7-9; j_gene: TRBJ2-2; d_gene: .; CDR3aa: CASPGTENTGELFF; CDR3nt: TGTGCCAGCCCAGGGACTGAGAACACCGGGGAGCTGTTTTTT
abundance: .; v_gene: TRBV28; j_gene: TRBJ2-7; d_gene: .; CDR3aa: CASSLHTDSYEQYF; CDR3nt: TGTGCCAGCAGTTTGCACACAGACTCCTACGAGCAGTACTTC
abundance: many; v_gene: TRBV27; j_gene: TRBJ2-7; d_gene: TRBD1; CDR3aa: CASSSPPGQGLYEQYF; CDR3nt: TGTGCCAGCAGTTCACCTCCGGGACAGGGTTTGTACGAGCAGTACTTC
abundance: .; v_gene: TRBV6-5; j_gene: TRBJ2-7; d_gene: .; CDR3aa: CASSYSINSLSGDEQYF; CDR3nt: TGTGCCAGCAGTTACTCGATTAATTCGCTCAGCGGCGACGAGCAGTACTTC
abundance: many; v_gene: TRBV28; j_gene: TRBJ1-5; d_gene: .; CDR3aa: CASSTPLEGSQPQHF; CDR3nt: TGTGCCAGCAGCACCCCCCTTGAGGGGAGTCAGCCCCAGCATTTT
abundance: many; v_gene: TRBV27; j_gene: TRBJ2-7; d_gene: .; CDR3aa: CASRTAISYEQYF; CDR3nt: TGTGCCAGCCGAACGGCCATCTCCTACGAGCAGTACTTC
abundance: many; v_gene: TRBV15; j_gene: TRBJ1-3; d_gene: .; CDR3aa: CATSLRDLSGNTIYF; CDR3nt: TGTGCCACCAGCCTCAGGGATCTATCTGGAAACACCATATATTTT
abundance: many; v_gene: TRBV30; j_gene: TRBJ2-4; d_gene: .; CDR3aa: CAWSATGSAKNIQYF; CDR3nt: TGTGCCTGGAGTGCCACTGGGTCAGCCAAAAACATTCAGTACTTC
abundance: many; v_gene: TRBV12-3/TRBV12-4; j_gene: TRBJ2-7; d_gene: TRBD1; CDR3aa: CASSLGTGAYEQYF; CDR3nt: TGTGCCAGCAGTTTGGGGACAGGGGCCTACGAGCAGTACTTC
abundance: many; v_gene: TRBV12-3/TRBV12-4; j_gene: TRBJ2-7; d_gene: .; CDR3aa: CASSPLRGRSYEQYF; CDR3nt: TGTGCCAGCAGTCCCCTCCGGGGAAGGTCCTACGAGCAGTACTTC
abundance: .; v_gene: TRBV12-3/TRBV12-4; j_gene: TRBJ2-1; d_gene: .; CDR3aa: CASSLYSGHYNEQFF; CDR3nt: TGTGCCAGCAGTTTATATAGCGGACACTACAATGAGCAGTTCTTC
abundance: many; v_gene: TRBV29-1; j_gene: TRBJ2-7; d_gene: TRBD1; CDR3aa: CSVRDREHYEQYF; CDR3nt: TGCAGCGTCCGGGACAGGGAACACTACGAGCAGTACTTC
abundance: many; v_gene: TRBV6-1; j_gene: TRBJ2-7; d_gene: TRBD1; CDR3aa: CASSQGARRGTYEQYF; CDR3nt: TGTGCCAGCAGTCAGGGGGCGAGACGGGGAACCTACGAGCAGTACTTC
abundance: many; v_gene: TRBV2; j_gene: TRBJ2-7; d_gene: .; CDR3aa: CASSGVSGPYEQYF; CDR3nt: TGTGCCAGCAGTGGGGTGAGCGGGCCCTACGAGCAGTACTTC
abundance: many; v_gene: TRBV6-1; j_gene: TRBJ2-5; d_gene: TRBD2; CDR3aa: CASSQPGGETQYF; CDR3nt: TGTGCCAGCAGTCAACCGGGGGGGGAGACCCAGTACTTC
abundance: many; v_gene: TRBV6-5; j_gene: TRBJ1-1; d_gene: .; CDR3aa: CASSYSRNTEAFF; CDR3nt: TGTGCCAGCAGTTACTCGCGGAACACTGAAGCTTTCTTT
abundance: many; v_gene: TRBV18; j_gene: TRBJ2-7; d_gene: .; CDR3aa: CASSPQGSGEQYF; CDR3nt: TGTGCCAGCTCACCTCAGGGTTCGGGGGAGCAGTACTTC
abundance: .; v_gene: TRBV12-3/TRBV12-4; j_gene: TRBJ2-7; d_gene: TRBD2; CDR3aa: CASRLGDPGLAGARLEQYF; CDR3nt: TGTGCCAGCAGGTTGGGGGATCCGGGACTAGCGGGAGCTAGGCTCGAGCAGTACTTC